The 21 T cell receptor beta chains below were found in one sample sequenced in a study of T cells in Graves' hyperthyroidism and ophthalmopathy. Amplification of TCR beta CDR3 regions was performed using RNA transcripts as template. The HTBI primer set drove a first-round RT-PCR of the TCR CDR3. TCRdb reprocessed the multiplex PCR reads via MiXCR and lists one record per CDR3 protein. Here the sample spans hundreds of thousands of distinct CDR3 sequences, roughly 15% being singletons. Sequenced material: blood. All receptors derive from a woman aged 50 to 60 with Graves' ophthalmopathy.

This chain joins TRBV6-5 and TRBJ2-3, with 11 bases identical to TRBD2. The germline CDR1 and CDR2 sequences are MNHEY and SVGAGI. This CDR3 region has 17 residues. V dropped 0 bases and J dropped 5; count of bases not matched to a gene: 7. The CDR3 reads CASSYSILAGVEDTQYF. CDR3 DNA: TGTGCCAGCAGTTACTCGATACTAGCGGGAGTTGAAGATACGCAGTATTTT.

This clonotype was picked up many times. This chain connects TRBV20-1 to TRBJ2-1; D perhaps matches TRBD2 (5 bases). CDR1 and CDR2 from the germline V gene are DFQATT and SNEGSKA (reference sequence). Trimming shortened V by 2 bases and J by 0 bases, and 11 bases separated the two germline ends. This CDR3 has 15 amino acids. CDR3 bases: TGCAGTGCTAGAAGTAGCGTGAGCTCCTACAATGAGCAGTTCTTC. Amino acid sequence: CSARSSVSSYNEQFF.

The sample holds many counts of this clonotype. The V gene is TRBV11-3, the J gene TRBJ2-1; TRBD2 matches at 8 bases. The CDR3 runs to 14 residues. Germline V gene lookup returns CDR1 SGHNT and CDR2 YENEEA. Trimming cost V 1 base and J 9 bases; bases outside gene matches: 5. The CDR3 loop is CASSLVSGIGEQFF. CDR3 in DNA: TGTGCCAGCAGCTTAGTTAGCGGGATTGGTGAGCAGTTCTTC.

The sample holds one count of this clonotype. The J gene is TRBJ1-4, the V gene TRBV4-3; possibly TRBD1 for D (5 bases). CDR3 length: 15 residues. Trimming shortened V by 0 bases and J by 4 bases, and 9 bases separated the two germline ends. The germline V gene has CDR1 LGHNA and CDR2 YSLEER. CDR3 amino acids: CASSQDPTVNEKLFF. DNA of the CDR3: TGCGCCAGCAGCCAAGATCCGACAGTTAATGAAAAACTGTTTTTT.

This clonotype was counted only a few times. The CDR3 DNA sequence: TGTGCCAGCAGCCCCAACGGGGGAGGGACACGGAAAGAGACCCAGTACTTC. Residues: CASSPNGGGTRKETQYF. The chain joins TRBV27 to TRBJ2-5; TRBD2 is a possible D gene (7 bases). The CDR3 runs 17 residues. The germline V gene encodes CDR1 MNHEY and CDR2 SMNVEV (reference sequence). The V end was cut by 6 bases, the J end by 3 bases, with 23 bases between.

This clonotype was counted many times. V and J are TRBV7-8 and TRBJ1-1; D remains unclear. Trimming removed 1 base from V and 0 bases from J, with 6 bases in between. The CDR3 sequence is 14 residues long. Germline V CDR1 and CDR2: SGHVS, FQNEAQ. The CDR3 sequence is CASSLVRLNTEAFF. The CDR3 DNA is TGTGCCAGCAGCTTAGTCAGGTTGAACACTGAAGCTTTCTTT.

This clonotype was observed at least ten times. The rearrangement joins TRBV15 to TRBJ1-1; D gene ambiguous. Germline CDR1 and CDR2: LNHNV and YYDKDF (reference sequence). The CDR3 consists of 13 residues. V lost 1 base and J 1 base, leaving 4 bases between the germline ends. The CDR3 region has the DNA TGTGCCACCAGCAGAGTCCCGAACACTGAAGCTTTCTTT. The encoded protein is CATSRVPNTEAFF.

The rearrangement joins TRBV20-1 to TRBJ1-3, with D uncertain. CDR1 DFQATT and CDR2 SNEGSKA come from the germline V gene (reference sequence). CDR3 length equals 14 residues. Trimming took 3 bases from V and 0 from J, leaving 9 bases between them. The CDR3 loop is CSARPPNSGNTIYF. Here the CDR3 DNA reads TGCAGTGCTAGGCCACCGAACTCTGGAAACACCATATATTTT.

The V gene is TRBV6-2 or TRBV6-3, the J gene TRBJ1-5; weak D call: TRBD1 (6 bases). CDR1 and CDR2 from the germline V gene are MNHEY and SVGEGT. Trimming cost V 4 bases and J 0 bases, with 19 bases left between them. CDR3 length: 18 residues. The CDR3 region is CASSFRYRDLYSNQPQHF. For the CDR3, the DNA is TGTGCCAGCAGTTTTCGATACAGGGACCTCTATAGCAATCAGCCCCAGCATTTT.

This clonotype appeared many times. V is TRBV5-1 and J is TRBJ1-1, with unresolved D. V gave up 1 base and J gave up 4 bases, with 11 bases separating them. In germline, CDR1 is SGHRS, CDR2 YFSETQ. The CDR3 runs to 14 residues. The CDR3 nucleotides read TGCGCCAGCAGCTTGTGGGTTGGTTCCACTGAAGCTTTCTTT. It encodes CASSLWVGSTEAFF.

Comment on this clonotype: One junction end does not reproduce the germline sequence, and a read error may be involved. CDR3 residues: CASSQGTRTGGRETKYF. DNA of the CDR3: TGTGCCAGCAGCCAGGGAACCCGGACAGGGGGCCGCGAGACCAAGTACTTC. The rearrangement uses TRBV7-9 and TRBJ2-5; 11 bases align to TRBD1. Germline CDR1 and CDR2: SEHNR and FQNEAQ (reference sequence). The CDR3 length is 17 residues.

In its sample, this clonotype was seen many times. This rearrangement joins TRBV5-6 to TRBJ2-2; D ambiguous. V was cut by 2 bases and J by 6 bases, with 5 bases left in between. From germline, CDR1 is SGHDT and CDR2 YYEEEE. The CDR3 is 12 residues long. CDR3 in DNA: TGTGCCAGCAGCTTTGTGCCCGGGGAGCTGTTTTTT. Protein product: CASSFVPGELFF.

This clonotype was seen repeatedly, ten times or more. The chain employs TRBV5-4 and TRBJ1-1; a weak D match, TRBD1 (6 bases). The CDR3 contains 15 residues. Looked up from germline, CDR1 is SGHNT and CDR2 is YYREEE (reference sequence). V lost 0 bases and J lost 2, with 11 bases in between. In DNA form, the CDR3 reads TGTGCCAGCAGCTTGGCCGCACAGGGAAACACTGAAGCTTTCTTT. The encoded protein is CASSLAAQGNTEAFF.

Many counts were recorded for this clonotype. This chain joins TRBV28 and TRBJ1-1, with D unresolved. Trimming pared 3 bases from V and 2 bases from J, leaving 13 bases between. CDR3 length: 15 residues. Germline V gives CDR1 MDHEN, CDR2 SYDVKM. In nucleotides, the CDR3 is TGTGCCAGCAGTTTGGGAGTGGGAAGAAACACTGAAGCTTTCTTT. This sequence encodes CASSLGVGRNTEAFF.

V is TRBV19 and J is TRBJ2-1; D possibly matches TRBD1 or TRBD2 (5 bases each). Per the germline V gene, CDR1 is LNHDA and CDR2 is SQIVND (reference sequence). This CDR3 region has 13 residues. V shed 1 base and J shed 7 bases, with 8 bases lying between them. CDR3 loop: CASSIGGGNEQFF. The CDR3, as DNA: TGTGCCAGTAGTATAGGGGGCGGGAATGAGCAGTTCTTC.

This clonotype was seen ten or more times. This CDR3 reads CASSSRQVLYEQYF. Written as DNA, the CDR3 is TGTGCCAGCAGCTCAAGACAGGTACTTTACGAGCAGTACTTC. This chain joins TRBV7-2 and TRBJ2-7; D is possibly TRBD1 (6 bases). V lost 4 bases, J lost 4 bases, and 14 bases lay in between. CDR1 is SGHTA, CDR2 FQGNSA, per germline. The length of the CDR3 is 14 residues.

This clonotype was observed a few times. The rearrangement uses TRBV5-1 and TRBJ2-7; weak D call: TRBD1 (6 bases). Trimming left V 0 bases short and J 4 bases short, with 14 bases between. There are 15 residues in the CDR3. Germline loops: CDR1 SGHRS, CDR2 YFSETQ. CDR3 amino acids: CASSLARGQNYEQYF. CDR3 nucleotide sequence: TGCGCCAGCAGCTTGGCGAGGGGACAAAATTACGAGCAGTACTTC. The whole variable domain, remainder taken from reference TRBV5-1 and TRBJ2-7, is KAGVTQTPRYLIKTRGQQVTLSCSPISGHRSVSWYQQTPGQGLQFLFEYFSETQRNKGNFPGRFSGRQFSNSRSEMNVSTLELGDSALYLCASSLARGQNYEQYFGPGTRLTVT.

The chain couples TRBV7-8 to TRBJ2-2; 9 positions match TRBD1. CDR1 is SGHVS and CDR2 is FQNEAQ in the germline V gene. This CDR3 has 16 amino acids. V lost 4 bases, J lost 6 bases, and 9 bases stayed unmatched. The DNA for the CDR3 is TGTGCCAGCAGCTACAACCCACAGGGGGCCGCCGGGGAGCTGTTTTTT. It encodes CASSYNPQGAAGELFF.

For this clonotype: A much bigger clone sits one base away, suggesting this may be a read error. This chain connects TRBV20-1 to TRBJ2-1, with TRBD2 matching over 10 bases. CDR1 and CDR2 from the germline V gene are DFQATT and SNEGSKA (reference sequence). The CDR3 is made up of 15 amino acids. CDR3 bases: TGCGGTGCTAGAGTGATCCTAGCGGGAGACAATGAGCAGTTCTTC. Translation gives CGARVILAGDNEQFF.

In its sample, this clonotype was seen a few times. The chain combines TRBV20-1 with TRBJ1-5; no clear D. The CDR3 consists of 15 residues. The germline CDR1 and CDR2 sequences are DFQATT and SNEGSKA (reference sequence). The ends were cut back, 0 bases at V and 2 bases at J, with 11 bases in the middle. CDR3 residues: CSARDEAGGNQPQHF. Here the CDR3 DNA reads TGCAGTGCTAGAGATGAAGCCGGCGGCAATCAGCCCCAGCATTTT.

This clonotype was detected many times. This chain links TRBV7-2 with TRBJ2-5; D could derive from TRBD1 or TRBD2 (6 bases each). The V and J ends lost 5 bases and 4 bases respectively, with 11 bases between them. Germline lookup yields CDR1 SGHTA and CDR2 FQGNSA. This CDR3 is built from 13 residues. For the CDR3, the DNA is TGTGCCAGCAGCAAACAGGGAGGAGAGACCCAGTACTTC. This translates into CASSKQGGETQYF. Full variable domain (missing parts from reference TRBV7-2 and TRBJ2-5): GAGVSQSPSNKVTEKGKDVELRCDPISGHTALYWYRQSLGQGLEFLIYFQGNSAPDKSGLPSDRFSAERTGGSVSTLTIQRTQQEDSAVYLCASSKQGGETQYFGPGTRLLVL.